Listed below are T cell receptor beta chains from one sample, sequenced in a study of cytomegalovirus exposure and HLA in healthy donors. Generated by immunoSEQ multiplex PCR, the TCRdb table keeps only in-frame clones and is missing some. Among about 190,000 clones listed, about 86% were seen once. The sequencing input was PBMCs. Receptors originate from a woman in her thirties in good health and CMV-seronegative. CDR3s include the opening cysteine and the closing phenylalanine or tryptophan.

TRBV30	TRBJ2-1	CACPFEADNNEQFF
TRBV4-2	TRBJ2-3	CASSPGLATDTQYF
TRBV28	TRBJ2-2	CASSLPGTGAAGELFF
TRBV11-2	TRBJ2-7	CASSLVSGEGYEQYF
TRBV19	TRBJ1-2	CASSTAPAGTAYGYTF
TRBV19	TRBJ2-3	CASSTRGADTQYF
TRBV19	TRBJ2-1	CASISSGRVQFF
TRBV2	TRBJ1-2	CASSGTPGDSNYGYTF
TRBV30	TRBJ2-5	CAWNGQGQETQYF
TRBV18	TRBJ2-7	CASSGDRTPPEQYF
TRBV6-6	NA	CASSWSGSSYEQYF
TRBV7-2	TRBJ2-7	CASTEGGDPHEQYF
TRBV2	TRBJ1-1	CASNQGSTEAFF
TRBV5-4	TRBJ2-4	CASSFGLAKNIQYF
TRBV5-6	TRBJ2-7	CASSLLDSSYEQYF
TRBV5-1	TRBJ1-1	CASSLLDRGYTEAFF
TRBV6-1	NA	CASRQLSYEQYF
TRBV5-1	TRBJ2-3	CASSLGGARHTDTQYF
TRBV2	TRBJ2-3	CASSPDRGPEDTQYF